The present T cell receptor (beta chain) was sequenced within a study of blood T cells in healthy people across ages. A few counts support this clonotype. Primers used in a second PCR of roughly 6 to 12 cycles were a sample-barcoded 5' primer and a J-beta primer mix. TCRdb analysed the 5' RACE reads with MiXCR anew, one entry per CDR3 protein. The sample consists of approximately 580,000 distinct CDR3 sequences, about 24% of them appearing once. This CDR3 region has 15 residues. Germline values: CDR1 KGHSH, CDR2 LQKENI. V shed 2 bases and J 2 bases; nucleotides not matched to a gene: 2. This sample was shared with a second study, whose subject was T cells of mothers and their children.

The V call is TRBV18, the J call TRBJ2-1; 8 bases map to TRBD2. Sequenced: blood. The TCR sequence derives from a boy aged 5 to 17 in good health. The CDR3 here is CASSPAGGPYNEQFF. The CDR3 nucleotides read TGTGCCAGCTCACCAGCGGGGGGACCCTACAATGAGCAGTTCTTC.